Below are 10 T cell receptor beta chains sequenced from a single sample in a study of CD8 T cells in Susac syndrome. Random hexamers were used to reverse transcribe the RNA input (about 0.45 to 1 ug). MiXCR, run by TCRdb on the immunoSEQ multiplex PCR reads, gives a single entry per CDR3 protein. The sample yields just over 150,000 distinct CDR3 sequences, roughly 95% seen once. The specimen was CD8+ T cells from PBMCs. These receptor sequences come from a human donor with multiple sclerosis.

This chain connects TRBV29-1 to TRBJ1-6, with TRBD1 identical over 9 bases. This CDR3 spans 14 amino acids. After removal of 7 bases from V and 9 bases from J, the junction contained 10 bases not matched to a gene. Germline CDR1 is SQVTM and CDR2 is ANQGSEA. CDR3 sequence: CSAREGTGSSPLHF. As DNA, the CDR3 is TGCAGCGCCCGGGAAGGGACAGGGAGTTCACCCCTCCACTTT. The whole variable domain, remainder taken from reference TRBV29-1 and TRBJ1-6, is SAVISQKPSRDICQRGTSLTIQCQVDSQVTMMFWYRQQPGQSLTLIATANQGSEATYESGFVIDKFPISRPNLTFSTLTVSNMSPEDSSIYLCSAREGTGSSPLHFGNGTRLTVT.

This clonotype was seen just once. V usage is TRBV5-1 and J usage is TRBJ2-1; no clear D. In germline, CDR1 is SGHRS, CDR2 YFSETQ. V gave up 4 bases and J gave up 3 bases, with 8 bases separating them. CDR3 length equals 13 residues. CDR3 DNA sequence: TGCGCCAGCAGCGTGCCCAGCTACAATGAGCAGTTCTTC. This encodes CASSVPSYNEQFF.

The chain employs TRBV27 and TRBJ2-5; D remains unclear. V lost 8 bases and J 7 bases, leaving 11 bases between the germline ends. Germline assignment: CDR1 MNHEY and CDR2 SMNVEV (reference sequence). CDR3 length: 11 residues. CDR3 in amino acids: CASGSTTTQYF. The CDR3 region has the DNA TGTGCCAGCGGTTCCACGACGACCCAGTACTTC.

This clonotype was observed a few times. This chain connects TRBV27 to TRBJ2-1; TRBD2 aligns across 7 bases. J lost 2 bases, V lost 5 bases, and 3 bases had no gene match. Per the germline V gene, CDR1 is MNHEY and CDR2 is SMNVEV (reference sequence). This CDR3 has 14 residues. CDR3 region: CASSLGTTYNEQFF. The CDR3 DNA reads TGTGCCAGCAGTCTCGGGACTACCTACAATGAGCAGTTCTTC.

This chain links TRBV13 with TRBJ2-4; 9 nucleotides line up with TRBD2. After removal of 2 bases from V and 0 bases from J, the junction contained 11 bases not matched to a gene. CDR1 and CDR2 (germline): PRHDT, FYEKMQ (reference sequence). The CDR3 has 19 amino acids. The CDR3 nucleotides read TGTGCCAGCAGCTTAAGCGGGGGGTTGCCTGATATAGCCAAAAACATTCAGTACTTC. This sequence encodes CASSLSGGLPDIAKNIQYF.

The rearrangement links TRBV20-1 to TRBJ1-2; 11 positions match TRBD1. V was clipped by 2 bases and J by 6 bases; unmatched bases: 8. The CDR3 is 15 amino acids. The germline CDR1 and CDR2 sequences are DFQATT and SNEGSKA (reference sequence). Here the CDR3 DNA reads TGCAGTGCTAGACCGTGGGACAGGGGGTTTGATGGCTACACCTTC. As protein: CSARPWDRGFDGYTF.

The CDR3 DNA follows: TGTGCCAGCAGCTTCCGTACCAGGACGGAAAACATTCAGTACTTC. It translates to CASSFRTRTENIQYF. V gene TRBV7-9 combines with J gene TRBJ2-4; D is unresolved. The CDR3 consists of 15 residues. V lost 3 bases and J lost 5, with 14 bases in between. Germline V gene lookup returns CDR1 SEHNR and CDR2 FQNEAQ (reference sequence).

V is TRBV7-9 and J is TRBJ1-1; D might be TRBD1 (6 bases). Germline V CDR1 and CDR2: SEHNR, FQNEAQ (reference sequence). The CDR3 has 15 amino acids. The V and J ends lost 1 base and 4 bases respectively, with 13 bases between them. CDR3 nucleotide sequence: TGTGCCAGCAGCTTAGGTGCAGGGGTTATCACTGAAGCTTTCTTT. This translates into CASSLGAGVITEAFF.

The chain uses TRBV29-1 and TRBJ2-3; unclear D gene. The CDR3 length is 15 residues. The germline V gene has CDR1 SQVTM and CDR2 ANQGSEA. Between the trimmed V and J ends, which lost 3 bases and 0 bases, there was a span of 13 bases. The CDR3 reads CSVDRRSTSTDTQYF. The CDR3 bases are TGCAGCGTTGACCGCAGGAGTACTAGCACAGATACGCAGTATTTT.

The V gene is TRBV6-5, the J gene TRBJ1-1; no clear D gene. Between the trimmed V and J ends, which lost 5 bases and 1 base, there was a span of 14 bases. CDR1 is MNHEY, CDR2 SVGAGI, per germline. CDR3 length equals 15 residues. The CDR3 DNA follows: TGTGCCAGCAGTCCCCGCGAGGCAGGGAACACTGAAGCTTTCTTT. It codes for CASSPREAGNTEAFF.